This T cell receptor beta chain appears in the sequencing data of a study of blood T cell repertoires in COVID-19. Across the study: Nucleic acid was either cDNA or gDNA, and it came from T cells, B-cell-depleted T cells, or PBMCs.

Germline-derived CDR1 and CDR2 are KGHDR and SFDVKD. This CDR3 is built from 19 residues. J lost 5 bases, V lost 5 bases, and 16 bases had no gene match. TCRdb's table, derived via immunoSEQ multiplex PCR, lists solely in-frame clones and lacks some. The sample has about 130,000 clones; more than 70% are singletons. The sequenced material came from peripheral blood. This TCR was sampled from a woman older than 75 with acute or convalescent COVID-19. V gene TRBV24-1 combines with J gene TRBJ2-2; 10 bases fit TRBD2. The CDR3 sequence is CATSALGASGRLVTGELFF. The CDR3 nucleotides read TGTGCCACCAGTGCCCTGGGGGCTAGCGGGAGACTAGTAACCGGGGAGCTGTTTTTT.